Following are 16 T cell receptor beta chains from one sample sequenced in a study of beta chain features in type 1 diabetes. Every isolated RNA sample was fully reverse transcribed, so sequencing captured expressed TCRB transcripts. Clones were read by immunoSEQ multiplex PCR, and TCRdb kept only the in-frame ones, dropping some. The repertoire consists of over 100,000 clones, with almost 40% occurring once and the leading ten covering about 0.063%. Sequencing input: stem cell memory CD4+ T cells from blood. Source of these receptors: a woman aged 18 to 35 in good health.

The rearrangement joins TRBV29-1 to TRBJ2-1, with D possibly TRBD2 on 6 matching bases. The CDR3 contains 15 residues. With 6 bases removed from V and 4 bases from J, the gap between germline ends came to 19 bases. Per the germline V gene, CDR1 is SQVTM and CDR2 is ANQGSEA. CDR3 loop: CSVILGGSLYNEQFF. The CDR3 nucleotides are TGCAGCGTGATCCTTGGGGGGAGCCTATACAATGAGCAGTTCTTC.

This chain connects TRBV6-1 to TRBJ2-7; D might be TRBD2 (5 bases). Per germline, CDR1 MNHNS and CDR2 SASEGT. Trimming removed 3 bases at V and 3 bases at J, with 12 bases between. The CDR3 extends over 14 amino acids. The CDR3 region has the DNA TGTGCCAGCAGTGACCCCCGGGATTTCTACGAGCAGTACTTC. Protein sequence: CASSDPRDFYEQYF.

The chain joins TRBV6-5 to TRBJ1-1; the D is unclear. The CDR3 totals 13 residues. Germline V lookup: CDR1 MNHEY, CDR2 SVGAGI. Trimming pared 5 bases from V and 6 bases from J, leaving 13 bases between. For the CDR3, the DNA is TGTGCCAGCAGTACTCGTGGAGTTTCTGAAGCTTTCTTT. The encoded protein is CASSTRGVSEAFF.

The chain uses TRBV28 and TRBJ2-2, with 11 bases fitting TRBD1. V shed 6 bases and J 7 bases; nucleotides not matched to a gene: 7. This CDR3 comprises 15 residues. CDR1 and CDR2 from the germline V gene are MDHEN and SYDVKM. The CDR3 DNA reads TGTGCCAGCAGCCCTGGACAGGGGGCTAGCGGGGAGCTGTTTTTT. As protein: CASSPGQGASGELFF.

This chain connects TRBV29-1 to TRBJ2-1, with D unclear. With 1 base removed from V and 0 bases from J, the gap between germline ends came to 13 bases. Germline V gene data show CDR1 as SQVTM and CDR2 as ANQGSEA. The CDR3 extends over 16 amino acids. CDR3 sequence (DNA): TGCAGCGTTGAAGGGTATATTTCTAGCTCCTACAATGAGCAGTTCTTC. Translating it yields CSVEGYISSSYNEQFF.

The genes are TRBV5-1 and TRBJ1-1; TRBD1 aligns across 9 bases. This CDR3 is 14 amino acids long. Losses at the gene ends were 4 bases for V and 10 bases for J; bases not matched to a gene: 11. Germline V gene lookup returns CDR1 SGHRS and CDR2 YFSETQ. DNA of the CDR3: TGCGCCAGCAGCCCAGACACAGGGGGCGCCCGAGCTTTCTTT. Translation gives CASSPDTGGARAFF.

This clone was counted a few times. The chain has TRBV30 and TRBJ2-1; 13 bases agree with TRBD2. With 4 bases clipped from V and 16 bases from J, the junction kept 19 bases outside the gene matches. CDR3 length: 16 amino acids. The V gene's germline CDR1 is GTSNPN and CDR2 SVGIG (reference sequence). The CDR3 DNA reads TGTGCCTGGAATCGCGGACTAACTAGCGGGAGGGCCCTCTCATTCTTC. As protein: CAWNRGLTSGRALSFF.

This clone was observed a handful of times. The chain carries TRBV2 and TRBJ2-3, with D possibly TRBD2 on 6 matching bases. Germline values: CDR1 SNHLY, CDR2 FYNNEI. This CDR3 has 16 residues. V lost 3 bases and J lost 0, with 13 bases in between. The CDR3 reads CASSDLASDSTDTQYF. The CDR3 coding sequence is TGTGCCAGCAGTGACCTGGCTAGCGATAGCACAGATACGCAGTATTTT.

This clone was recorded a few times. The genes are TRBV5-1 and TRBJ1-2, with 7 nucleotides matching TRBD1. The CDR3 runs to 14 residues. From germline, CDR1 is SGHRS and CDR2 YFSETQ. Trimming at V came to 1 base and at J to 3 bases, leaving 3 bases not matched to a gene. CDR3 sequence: CASSLTGTDYGYTF. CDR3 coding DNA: TGCGCCAGCAGCTTGACAGGGACAGACTATGGCTACACCTTC. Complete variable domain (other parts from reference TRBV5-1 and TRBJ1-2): KAGVTQTPRYLIKTRGQQVTLSCSPISGHRSVSWYQQTPGQGLQFLFEYFSETQRNKGNFPGRFSGRQFSNSRSEMNVSTLELGDSALYLCASSLTGTDYGYTFGSGTRLTVV.

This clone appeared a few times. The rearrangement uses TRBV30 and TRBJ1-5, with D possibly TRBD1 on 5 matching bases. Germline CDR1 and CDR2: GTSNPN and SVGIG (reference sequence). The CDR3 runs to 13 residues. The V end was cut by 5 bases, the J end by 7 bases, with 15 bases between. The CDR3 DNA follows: TGTGCCTGGGTTGGGCAGGGCGGACAGCCCCAGCATTTT. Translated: CAWVGQGGQPQHF.

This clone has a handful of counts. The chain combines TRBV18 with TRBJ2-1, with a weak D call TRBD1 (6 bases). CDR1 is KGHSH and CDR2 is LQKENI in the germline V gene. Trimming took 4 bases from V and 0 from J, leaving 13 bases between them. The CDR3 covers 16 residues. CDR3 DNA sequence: TGTGCCAGCTCACTCCGGGACAAGTCCTCCTACAATGAGCAGTTCTTC. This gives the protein CASSLRDKSSYNEQFF.

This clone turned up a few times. CDR3 loop: CASSEAAVSYNEQFF. CDR3 DNA: TGTGCCAGCAGTGAGGCAGCGGTCTCCTACAATGAGCAGTTCTTC. The chain joins TRBV2 to TRBJ2-1; D is perhaps TRBD2 (5 bases). The length of the CDR3 is 15 residues. V lost 3 bases and J 0 bases, leaving 9 bases between the germline ends. Germline V gives CDR1 SNHLY, CDR2 FYNNEI.

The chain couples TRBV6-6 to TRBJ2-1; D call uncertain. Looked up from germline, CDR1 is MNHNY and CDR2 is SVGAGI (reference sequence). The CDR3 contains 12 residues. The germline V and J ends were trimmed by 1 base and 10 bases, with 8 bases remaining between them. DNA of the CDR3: TGTGCCAGCAGTTACTGGGCTCCCGAGCAGTTCTTC. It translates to CASSYWAPEQFF.

CDR3 DNA: TGTGCCAGCAGCGGACAGGGGAGAGCCAAAAACATTCAGTACTTC. This sequence encodes CASSGQGRAKNIQYF. The chain carries TRBV7-8 and TRBJ2-4, with 9 bases fitting TRBD1. The junction had 2 bases not matched to a gene; V was cut back by 5 bases and J by 0 bases. The CDR3 spans 15 residues. Germline CDR1 and CDR2: SGHVS and FQNEAQ.

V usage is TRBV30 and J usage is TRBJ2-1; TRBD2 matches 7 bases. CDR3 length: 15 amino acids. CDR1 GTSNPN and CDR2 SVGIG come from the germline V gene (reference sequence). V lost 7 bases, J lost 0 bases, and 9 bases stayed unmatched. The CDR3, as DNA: TGTGCCTTGATTAGCGGGTGGAGCTCCTACAATGAGCAGTTCTTC. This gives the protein CALISGWSSYNEQFF.

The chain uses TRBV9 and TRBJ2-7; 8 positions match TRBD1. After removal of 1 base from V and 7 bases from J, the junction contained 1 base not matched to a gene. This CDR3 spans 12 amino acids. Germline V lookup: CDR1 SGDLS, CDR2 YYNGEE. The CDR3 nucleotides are TGTGCCAGCAGCGTAAACAGGGGGGAGCAGTACTTC. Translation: CASSVNRGEQYF.